This T cell receptor beta chain came from a study of shared clonotypes between healthy human individuals. The method was immunoSEQ multiplex PCR; TCRdb's version includes in-frame clones alone and lacks a portion of them. The data show 1.4 million or so clones, with around 98.5% seen just once and about 0.35% held by the top ten. Recent vaccinations or acute infections were absent in the healthy HIV-negative adult donors. This clone was recorded once. Per the germline V gene, CDR1 is SGHRS and CDR2 is YFSETQ. The CDR3 is 14 amino acids. V shed 4 bases, J shed 4 bases, and the junction held 4 bases outside the gene matches.

The rearrangement links TRBV5-1 to TRBJ2-5, with 10 bases aligning to TRBD2. This clonotype originated in a man younger than 40 in good health. Sequences were obtained from naive CD4+ T cells sorted from blood. Subset here: CD45RA+ positively selected. The CDR3 reads CASSRTSGAETQYF. The DNA of the CDR3 is TGCGCCAGCAGCCGGACTAGCGGAGCAGAGACCCAGTACTTC.